This T cell receptor (beta chain) stems from a study of early stage breast cancer tumors. Study background: Seven or eight ER+/PR+/HER2- tumors were invasive ductal; four were invasive lobular. Samples were sequenced at about 9.9-fold average coverage.

Libraries were prepared by immunoSEQ multiplex PCR; TCRdb keeps only in-frame clonotypes and omits some of them. The table lists tens of thousands of clones, roughly 81% of them singletons, with around 10% in the top ten. Germline loops: CDR1 KGHSH, CDR2 LQKENI. CDR3 length equals 15 residues. V lost 3 bases to trimming and J lost 1 base; unmatched junction nucleotides: 5. The sequence derives from a person in their thirties with breast cancer. Sequencing was performed on breast tumor tissue. The V call is TRBV18, the J call TRBJ2-7, with 8 bases aligning to TRBD2. The DNA of the CDR3 is TGTGCCAGCTCACCCCCAGCGGGAGCGTCCTACGAGCAGTACTTC. Amino acid sequence: CASSPPAGASYEQYF.